The rows below give T cell receptor beta chains drawn from one sample of a study of CD8+ T cells in alopecia areata. Sequenced by immunoSEQ multiplex PCR; TCRdb stores in-frame clones only, minus some. The repertoire consists of about 200,000 clones, with approximately 53% occurring once and the leading ten covering about 5.3%. Sequencing input: CD8+ T cells sorted from blood. All receptors derive from a human donor in good health. CDR3s include the opening cysteine and the closing phenylalanine or tryptophan. A row's size may be missing; if present it is once, few, many or a size class.

J gene	V gene	clone size	CDR3 length	CDR3 protein
TRBJ1-6	TRBV5-4	NA	15	CASSWGTANNSPLHF
TRBJ2-1	TRBV19	NA	14	CASSSPSGVDEQFF
TRBJ2-7	TRBV5-6	NA	16	CASSPPWTGSFYEQYF
TRBJ1-1	TRBV4-1	NA	13	CASSHPGQVEAFF
TRBJ2-3	TRBV6-5	NA	13	CASSYSDTDTQYF
TRBJ2-3	TRBV27	NA	17	CASSPRGSLGGTDTQYF
TRBJ2-2	TRBV2	NA	11	CASSVTGELFF
TRBJ2-7	TRBV19	NA	13	CASSPGQTYEQYF
TRBJ1-1	TRBV30	once	11	CASNMNTEAFF
TRBJ1-1	TRBV27	NA	16	CASSTTGLRGDTEAFF
TRBJ2-5	TRBV15	NA	15	CATSLGGVGSETQYF
TRBJ2-7	TRBV30	NA	14	CAWGEYQAPYEQYF
TRBJ1-2	TRBV5-4	NA	14	CASSYRGENYGYTF
TRBJ2-1	TRBV6-5	NA	16	CASSYSSGQVYNEQFF
TRBJ2-1	TRBV7-9	few	12	CASSPRDNEQFF
TRBJ1-2	TRBV29-1	NA	14	CSVDEGLANYGYTF
TRBJ2-3	TRBV5-4	NA	14	CASSPRWGADTQYF
TRBJ1-4	TRBV13	few	12	CASSSLNEKLFF
TRBJ1-1	TRBV6-5	NA	14	CASIAGSWKTEAFF
TRBJ2-7	TRBV6-5	NA	14	CASSIAGATYEQYF